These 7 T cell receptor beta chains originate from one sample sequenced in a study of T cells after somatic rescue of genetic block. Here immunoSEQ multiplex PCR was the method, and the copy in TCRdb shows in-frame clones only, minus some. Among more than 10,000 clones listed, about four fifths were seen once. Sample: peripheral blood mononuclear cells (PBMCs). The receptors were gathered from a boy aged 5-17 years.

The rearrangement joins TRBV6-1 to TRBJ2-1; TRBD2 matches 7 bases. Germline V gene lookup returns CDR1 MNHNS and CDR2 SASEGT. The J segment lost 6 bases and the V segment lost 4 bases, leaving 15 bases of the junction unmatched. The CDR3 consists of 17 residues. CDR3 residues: CASSVIRSASGPNEQFF. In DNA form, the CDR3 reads TGTGCCAGCAGTGTCATTAGGAGTGCTAGCGGCCCCAATGAGCAGTTCTTC.

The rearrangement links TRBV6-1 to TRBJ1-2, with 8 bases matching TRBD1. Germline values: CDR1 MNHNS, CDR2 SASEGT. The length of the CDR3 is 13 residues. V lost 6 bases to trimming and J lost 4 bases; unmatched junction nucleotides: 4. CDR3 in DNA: TGTGCCAGCAGGGAGACAGGGGTCTATGGCTACACCTTC. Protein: CASRETGVYGYTF.

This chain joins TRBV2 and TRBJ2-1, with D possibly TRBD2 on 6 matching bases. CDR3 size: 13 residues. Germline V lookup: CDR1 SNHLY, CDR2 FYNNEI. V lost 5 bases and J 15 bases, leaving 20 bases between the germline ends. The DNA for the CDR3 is TGTGCCAGCAGTCCCGGGGTCGGGACTTCCACGTTCTTC. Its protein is CASSPGVGTSTFF.

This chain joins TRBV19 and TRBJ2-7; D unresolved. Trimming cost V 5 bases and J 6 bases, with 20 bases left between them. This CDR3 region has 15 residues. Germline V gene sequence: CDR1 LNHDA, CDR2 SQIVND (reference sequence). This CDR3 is CASSLIGPSWGEQYF. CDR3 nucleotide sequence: TGTGCCAGTAGTCTAATAGGACCATCCTGGGGCGAGCAGTACTTC.

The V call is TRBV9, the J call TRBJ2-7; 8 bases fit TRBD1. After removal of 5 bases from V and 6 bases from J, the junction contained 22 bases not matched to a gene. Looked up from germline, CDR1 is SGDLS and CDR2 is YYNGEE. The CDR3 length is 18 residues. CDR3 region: CASSRTPGQEIIQGEQYF. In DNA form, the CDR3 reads TGTGCCAGCAGTCGAACCCCGGGACAGGAGATTATTCAGGGCGAGCAGTACTTC.

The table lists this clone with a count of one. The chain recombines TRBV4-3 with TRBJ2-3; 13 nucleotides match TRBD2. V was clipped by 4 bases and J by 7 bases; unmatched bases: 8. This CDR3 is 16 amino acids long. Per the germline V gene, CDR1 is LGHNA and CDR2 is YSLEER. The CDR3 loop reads CASSRKTSGGSNTQYF. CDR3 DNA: TGCGCCAGCAGCCGAAAGACTAGCGGGGGGTCGAATACGCAGTATTTT.

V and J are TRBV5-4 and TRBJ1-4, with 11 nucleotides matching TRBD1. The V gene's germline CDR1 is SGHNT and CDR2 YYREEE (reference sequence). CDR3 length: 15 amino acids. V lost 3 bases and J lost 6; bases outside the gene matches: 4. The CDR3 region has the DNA TGTGCCAGCAGCTGGACAGGGGGCGGAGATGAAAAACTGTTTTTT. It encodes CASSWTGGGDEKLFF.